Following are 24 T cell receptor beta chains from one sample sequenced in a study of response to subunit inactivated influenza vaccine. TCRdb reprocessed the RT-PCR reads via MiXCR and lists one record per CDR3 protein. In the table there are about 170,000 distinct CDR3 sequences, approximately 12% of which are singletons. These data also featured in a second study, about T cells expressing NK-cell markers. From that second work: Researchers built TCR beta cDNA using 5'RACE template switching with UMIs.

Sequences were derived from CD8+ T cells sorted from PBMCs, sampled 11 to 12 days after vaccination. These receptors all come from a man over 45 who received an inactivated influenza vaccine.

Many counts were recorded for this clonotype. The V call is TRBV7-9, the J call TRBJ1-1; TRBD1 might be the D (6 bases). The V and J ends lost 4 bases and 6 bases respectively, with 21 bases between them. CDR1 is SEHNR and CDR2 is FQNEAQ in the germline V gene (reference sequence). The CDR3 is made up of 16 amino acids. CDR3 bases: TGTGCCAGCAGCTCGGCGGCAGGGGAGGGTAATGCTGAAGCTTTCTTT. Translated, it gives CASSSAAGEGNAEAFF.

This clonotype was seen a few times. The DNA for the CDR3 is TGTGCCAGCAGCGCCTATAGCGGGGGCTACGAGCAGTACTTC. Encoded protein: CASSAYSGGYEQYF. The rearrangement links TRBV11-2 to TRBJ2-7; 9 positions match TRBD2. J was trimmed by 3 bases and V by 5 bases; bases with no gene match: 5. CDR1 is SGHAT and CDR2 is FQNNGV in the germline V gene. The CDR3 sequence is 14 residues long.

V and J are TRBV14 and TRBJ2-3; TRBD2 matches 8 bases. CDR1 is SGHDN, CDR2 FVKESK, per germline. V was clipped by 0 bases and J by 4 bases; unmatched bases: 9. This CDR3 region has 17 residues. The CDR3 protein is CASSQEVRGGLADTQYF. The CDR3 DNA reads TGTGCCAGCAGCCAAGAGGTCCGGGGGGGCCTCGCAGATACGCAGTATTTT.

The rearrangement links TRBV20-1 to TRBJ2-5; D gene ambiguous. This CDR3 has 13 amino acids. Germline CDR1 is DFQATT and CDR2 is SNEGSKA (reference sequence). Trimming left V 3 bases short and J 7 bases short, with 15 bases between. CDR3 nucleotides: TGCAGTGCTAGCCTCGGCATGCGTGCGACCCAGTACTTC. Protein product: CSASLGMRATQYF.

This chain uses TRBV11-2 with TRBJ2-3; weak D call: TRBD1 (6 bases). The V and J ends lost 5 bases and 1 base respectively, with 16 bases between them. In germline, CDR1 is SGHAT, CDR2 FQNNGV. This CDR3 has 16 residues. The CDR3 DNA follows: TGTGCCAGCAGCCCTCTAGGGGACACTGGCACAGATACGCAGTATTTT. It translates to CASSPLGDTGTDTQYF. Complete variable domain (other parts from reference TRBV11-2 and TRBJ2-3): EAGVAQSPRYKIIEKRQSVAFWCNPISGHATLYWYQQILGQGPKLLIQFQNNGVVDDSQLPKDRFSAERLKGVDSTLKIQPAKLEDSAVYLCASSPLGDTGTDTQYFGPGTRLTVL.

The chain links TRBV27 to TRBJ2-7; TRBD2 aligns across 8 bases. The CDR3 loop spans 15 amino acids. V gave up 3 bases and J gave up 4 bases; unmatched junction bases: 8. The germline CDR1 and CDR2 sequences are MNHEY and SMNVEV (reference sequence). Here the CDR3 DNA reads TGTGCCAGCAGTTTCGGCGGGGGGACAATATACGAGCAGTACTTC. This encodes CASSFGGGTIYEQYF.

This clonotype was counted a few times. The CDR3 loop is CASSEGEQYF. The CDR3 DNA reads TGTGCCAGCAGTGAAGGCGAGCAGTACTTC. The chain employs TRBV2 and TRBJ2-7; the D is unclear. Germline CDR1 SNHLY, CDR2 FYNNEI. V was cut by 1 base and J by 6 bases, with 1 base left in between. The CDR3 covers 10 residues.

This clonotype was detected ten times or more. CDR3 DNA sequence: TGTGCCAGCTCCAAGACCTTCTCTAGCACAGATACGCAGTATTTT. Its translation: CASSKTFSSTDTQYF. The V call is TRBV11-2, the J call TRBJ2-3; no firm D call. The V end was cut by 8 bases, the J end by 0 bases, with 15 bases between. The CDR3 runs to 15 residues. From germline, CDR1 is SGHAT and CDR2 FQNNGV.

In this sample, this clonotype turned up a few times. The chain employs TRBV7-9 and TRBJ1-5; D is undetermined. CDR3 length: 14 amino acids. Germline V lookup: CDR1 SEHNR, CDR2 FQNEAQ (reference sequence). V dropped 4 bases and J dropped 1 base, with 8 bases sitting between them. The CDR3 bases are TGTGCCAGCAGCTCGGACCTCAGCAATCAGCCCCAGCATTTT. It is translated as CASSSDLSNQPQHF.

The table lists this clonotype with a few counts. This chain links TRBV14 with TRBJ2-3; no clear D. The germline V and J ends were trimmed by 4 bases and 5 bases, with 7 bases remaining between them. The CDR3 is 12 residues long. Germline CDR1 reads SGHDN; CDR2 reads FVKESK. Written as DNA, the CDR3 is TGTGCCAGCAGCCGATTCGGAGATACGCAGTATTTT. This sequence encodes CASSRFGDTQYF. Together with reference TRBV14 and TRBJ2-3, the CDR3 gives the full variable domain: EAGVTQFPSHSVIEKGQTVTLRCDPISGHDNLYWYRRVMGKEIKFLLHFVKESKQDESGMPNNRFLAERTGGTYSTLKVQPAELEDSGVYFCASSRFGDTQYFGPGTRLTVL.

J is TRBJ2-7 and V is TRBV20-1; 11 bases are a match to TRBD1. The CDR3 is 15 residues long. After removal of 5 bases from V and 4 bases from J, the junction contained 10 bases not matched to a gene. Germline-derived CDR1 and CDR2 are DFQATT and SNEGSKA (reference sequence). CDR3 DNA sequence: TGCAGTGCTCAGGACAGGGGGCAAATTGGGTACGAGCAGTACTTC. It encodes CSAQDRGQIGYEQYF.

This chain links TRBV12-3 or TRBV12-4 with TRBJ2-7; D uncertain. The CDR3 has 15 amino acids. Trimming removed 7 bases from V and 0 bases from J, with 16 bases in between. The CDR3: CASIFSWSTSYEQYF. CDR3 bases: TGTGCCAGCATTTTCTCCTGGTCTACCTCCTACGAGCAGTACTTC.

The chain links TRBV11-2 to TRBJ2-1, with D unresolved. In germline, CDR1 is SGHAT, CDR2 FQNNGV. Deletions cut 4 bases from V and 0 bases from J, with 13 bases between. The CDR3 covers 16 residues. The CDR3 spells CASSSKTVDSYNEQFF. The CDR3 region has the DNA TGTGCCAGCAGCTCCAAGACGGTTGACTCCTACAATGAGCAGTTCTTC.

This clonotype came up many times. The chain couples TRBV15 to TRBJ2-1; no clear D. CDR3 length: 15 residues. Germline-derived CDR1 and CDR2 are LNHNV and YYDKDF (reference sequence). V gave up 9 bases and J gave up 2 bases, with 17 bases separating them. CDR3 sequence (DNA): TGTGCCACAGGCTTGAAGGCCACTCCCTACAATGAGCAGTTCTTC. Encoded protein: CATGLKATPYNEQFF.

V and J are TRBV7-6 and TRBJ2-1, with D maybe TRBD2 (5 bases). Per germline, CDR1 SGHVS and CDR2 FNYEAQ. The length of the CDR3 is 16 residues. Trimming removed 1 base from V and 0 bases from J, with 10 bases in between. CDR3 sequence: CASSLVRESSYNEQFF. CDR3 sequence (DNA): TGTGCCAGCAGCTTAGTACGGGAAAGCTCCTACAATGAGCAGTTCTTC.

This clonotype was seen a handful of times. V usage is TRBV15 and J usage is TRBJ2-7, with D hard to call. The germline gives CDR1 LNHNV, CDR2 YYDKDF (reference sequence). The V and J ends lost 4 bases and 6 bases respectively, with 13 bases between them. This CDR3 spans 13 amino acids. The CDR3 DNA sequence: TGTGCCACCAGCAACGGACGGGCATCCGAGCAGTACTTC. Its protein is CATSNGRASEQYF.

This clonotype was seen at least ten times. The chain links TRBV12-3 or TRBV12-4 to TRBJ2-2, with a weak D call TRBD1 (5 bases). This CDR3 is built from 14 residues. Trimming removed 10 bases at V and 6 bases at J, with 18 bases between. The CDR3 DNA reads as TGTGCCAACCGAGAAGTAGACAGCTCCGGGGAGCTGTTTTTT. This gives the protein CANREVDSSGELFF.

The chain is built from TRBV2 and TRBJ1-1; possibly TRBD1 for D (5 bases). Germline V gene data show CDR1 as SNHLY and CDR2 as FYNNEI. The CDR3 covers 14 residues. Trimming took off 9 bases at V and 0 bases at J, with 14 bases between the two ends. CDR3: CARRDAEMNTEAFF. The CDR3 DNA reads TGTGCCAGACGGGACGCAGAAATGAACACTGAAGCTTTCTTT.

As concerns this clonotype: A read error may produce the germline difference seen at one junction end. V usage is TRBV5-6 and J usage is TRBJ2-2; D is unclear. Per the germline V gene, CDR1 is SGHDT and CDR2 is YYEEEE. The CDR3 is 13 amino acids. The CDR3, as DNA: TGTGCCATCAGCTTTTGGGTTCCCGGGGAGCTGTTTTTT. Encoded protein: CAISFWVPGELFF.

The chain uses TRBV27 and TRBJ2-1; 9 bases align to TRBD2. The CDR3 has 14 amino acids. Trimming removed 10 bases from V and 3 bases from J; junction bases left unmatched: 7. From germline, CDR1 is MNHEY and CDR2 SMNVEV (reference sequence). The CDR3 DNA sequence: TGTGCCATCCGAAGCGGGAGGTACTACAATGAGCAGTTCTTC. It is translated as CAIRSGRYYNEQFF.

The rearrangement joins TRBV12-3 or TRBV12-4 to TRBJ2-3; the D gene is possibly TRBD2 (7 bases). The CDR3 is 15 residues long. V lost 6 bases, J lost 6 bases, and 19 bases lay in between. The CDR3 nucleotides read TGTGCCAGCAGCCCCCTAGGGGGGGCGATTGATACGCAGTATTTT. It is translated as CASSPLGGAIDTQYF.

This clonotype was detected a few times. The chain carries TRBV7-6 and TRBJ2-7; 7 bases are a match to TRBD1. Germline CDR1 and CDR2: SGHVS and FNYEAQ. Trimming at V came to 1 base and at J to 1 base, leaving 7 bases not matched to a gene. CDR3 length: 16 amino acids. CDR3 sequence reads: CASSLEAGGGSYEQYF. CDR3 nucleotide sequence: TGTGCCAGCAGCTTAGAAGCAGGGGGTGGTTCCTACGAGCAGTACTTC.

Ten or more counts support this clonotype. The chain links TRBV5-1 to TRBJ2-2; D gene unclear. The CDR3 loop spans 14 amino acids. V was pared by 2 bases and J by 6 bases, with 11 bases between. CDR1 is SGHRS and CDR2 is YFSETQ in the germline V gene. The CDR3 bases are TGCGCCAGCAGCTTTACCGGGTATTCCGGGGAGCTGTTTTTT. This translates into CASSFTGYSGELFF. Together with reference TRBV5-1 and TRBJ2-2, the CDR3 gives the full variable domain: KAGVTQTPRYLIKTRGQQVTLSCSPISGHRSVSWYQQTPGQGLQFLFEYFSETQRNKGNFPGRFSGRQFSNSRSEMNVSTLELGDSALYLCASSFTGYSGELFFGEGSRLTVL.

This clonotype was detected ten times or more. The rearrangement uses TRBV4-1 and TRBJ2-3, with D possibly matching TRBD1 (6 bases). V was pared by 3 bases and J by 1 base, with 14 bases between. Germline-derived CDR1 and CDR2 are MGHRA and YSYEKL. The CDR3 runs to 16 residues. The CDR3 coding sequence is TGCGCCAGCAGCCATCTTCAGGGGCAGGGCACAGATACGCAGTATTTT. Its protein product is CASSHLQGQGTDTQYF.